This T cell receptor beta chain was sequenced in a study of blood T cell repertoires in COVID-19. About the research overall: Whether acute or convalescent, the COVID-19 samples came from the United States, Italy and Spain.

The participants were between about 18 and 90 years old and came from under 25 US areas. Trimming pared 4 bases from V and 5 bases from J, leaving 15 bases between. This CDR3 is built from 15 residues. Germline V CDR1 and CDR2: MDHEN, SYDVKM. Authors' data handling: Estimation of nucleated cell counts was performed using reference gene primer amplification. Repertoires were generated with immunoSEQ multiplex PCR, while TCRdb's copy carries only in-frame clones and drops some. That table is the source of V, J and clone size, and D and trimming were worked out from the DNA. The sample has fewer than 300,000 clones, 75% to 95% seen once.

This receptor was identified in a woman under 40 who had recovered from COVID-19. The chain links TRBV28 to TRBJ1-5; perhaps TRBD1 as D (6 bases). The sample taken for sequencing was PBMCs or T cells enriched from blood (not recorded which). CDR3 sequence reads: CASSSGQLRDQPQHF. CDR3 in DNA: TGTGCCAGCAGTTCGGGACAACTCCGGGATCAGCCCCAGCATTTT.